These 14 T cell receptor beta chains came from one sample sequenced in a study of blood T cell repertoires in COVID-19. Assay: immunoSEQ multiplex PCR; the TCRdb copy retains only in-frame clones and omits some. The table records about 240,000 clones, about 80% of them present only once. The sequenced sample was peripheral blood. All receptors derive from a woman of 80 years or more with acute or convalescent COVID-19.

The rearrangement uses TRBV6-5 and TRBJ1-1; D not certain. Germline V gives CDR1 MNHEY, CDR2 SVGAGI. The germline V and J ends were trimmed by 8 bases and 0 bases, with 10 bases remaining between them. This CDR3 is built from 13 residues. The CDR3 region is CASRGALNTEAFF. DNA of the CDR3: TGTGCCAGCCGGGGTGCCCTGAACACTGAAGCTTTCTTT.

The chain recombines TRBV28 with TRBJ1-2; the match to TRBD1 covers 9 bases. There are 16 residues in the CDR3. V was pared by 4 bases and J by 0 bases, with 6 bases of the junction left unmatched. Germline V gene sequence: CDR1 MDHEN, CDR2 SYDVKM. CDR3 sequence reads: CASSSGQGSTNYGYTF. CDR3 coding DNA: TGTGCCAGCAGTTCTGGACAGGGGTCCACTAACTATGGCTACACCTTC.

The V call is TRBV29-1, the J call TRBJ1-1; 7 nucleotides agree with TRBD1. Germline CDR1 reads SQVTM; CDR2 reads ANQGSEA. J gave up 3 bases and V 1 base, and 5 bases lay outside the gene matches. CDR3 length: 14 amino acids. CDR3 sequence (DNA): TGCAGCGTTGAAGGAACAGGGGTTCACACTGAAGCTTTCTTT. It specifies CSVEGTGVHTEAFF.

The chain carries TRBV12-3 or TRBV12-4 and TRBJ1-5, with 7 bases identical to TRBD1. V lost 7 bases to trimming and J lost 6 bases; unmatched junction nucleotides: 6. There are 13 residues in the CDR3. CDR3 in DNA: TGTGCCAGCACCTCGACAGGGCGTCAGCCCCAGCATTTT. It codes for CASTSTGRQPQHF.

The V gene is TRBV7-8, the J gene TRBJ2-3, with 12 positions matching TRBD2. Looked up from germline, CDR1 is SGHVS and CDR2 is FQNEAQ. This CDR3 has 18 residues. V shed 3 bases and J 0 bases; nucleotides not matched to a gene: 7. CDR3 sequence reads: CASSLRLAGVSSTDTQYF. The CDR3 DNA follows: TGTGCCAGCAGCTTGAGACTAGCGGGGGTATCAAGCACAGATACGCAGTATTTT.

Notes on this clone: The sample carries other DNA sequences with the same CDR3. The CDR3 nucleotides read TGTGCTAGCGGAGAGGCGGGGCGGAATTCACCCCTCCACTTT. It encodes CASGEAGRNSPLHF. The chain joins TRBV2 to TRBJ1-6; tentatively, D is TRBD1 (5 bases). The CDR3 loop spans 14 amino acids. Germline values: CDR1 SNHLY, CDR2 FYNNEI.

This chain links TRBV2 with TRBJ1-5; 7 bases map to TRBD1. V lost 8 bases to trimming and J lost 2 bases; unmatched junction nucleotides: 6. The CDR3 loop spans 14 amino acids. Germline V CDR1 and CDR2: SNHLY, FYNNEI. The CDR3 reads CASRDSSRNQPQHF. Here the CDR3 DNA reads TGTGCCAGCCGGGACAGCTCACGCAATCAGCCCCAGCATTTT. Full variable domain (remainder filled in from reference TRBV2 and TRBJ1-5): EPEVTQTPSHQVTQMGQEVILRCVPISNHLYFYWYRQILGQKVEFLVSFYNNEISEKSEIFDDQFSVERPDGSNFTLKIRSTKLEDSAMYFCASRDSSRNQPQHFGDGTRLSIL.

The CDR3 is CASSKQGSTEAFF. In DNA, the CDR3 is TGTGCCAGCAGTAAACAGGGCTCCACTGAAGCTTTCTTT. The rearrangement joins TRBV6-1 to TRBJ1-1; possible D gene TRBD1, 6 bases. Germline CDR1 reads MNHNS; CDR2 reads SASEGT. The V and J ends lost 5 bases and 4 bases respectively, with 11 bases between them. The CDR3 sequence is 13 residues long.

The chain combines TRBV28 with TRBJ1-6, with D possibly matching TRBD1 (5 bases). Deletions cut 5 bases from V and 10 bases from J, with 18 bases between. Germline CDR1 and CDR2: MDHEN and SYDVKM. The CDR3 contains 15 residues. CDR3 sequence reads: CASSTPEAGRSPLHF. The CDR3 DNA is TGTGCCAGCAGTACTCCGGAGGCAGGGAGGTCACCCCTCCACTTT. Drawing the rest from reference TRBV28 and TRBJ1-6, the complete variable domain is DVKVTQSSRYLVKRTGEKVFLECVQDMDHENMFWYRQDPGLGLRLIYFSYDVKMKEKGDIPEGYSVSREKKERFSLILESASTNQTSMYLCASSTPEAGRSPLHFGNGTRLTVT.

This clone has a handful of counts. The CDR3 is CAISARASGVQETQYF. The CDR3 DNA reads TGTGCCATCAGTGCCCGGGCTAGCGGGGTTCAAGAGACCCAGTACTTC. The chain links TRBV10-3 to TRBJ2-5; 9 nucleotides align to TRBD2. CDR3 length: 16 residues. The V segment lost 4 bases and the J segment 2 bases; nucleotides outside the gene matches: 8. CDR1 is ENHRY, CDR2 SYGVKD, per germline.

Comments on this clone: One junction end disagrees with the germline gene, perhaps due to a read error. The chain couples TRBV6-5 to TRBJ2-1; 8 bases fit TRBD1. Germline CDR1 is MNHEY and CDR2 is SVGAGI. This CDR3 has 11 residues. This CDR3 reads CASSPGTGLLF. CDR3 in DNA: TGTGCCAGCAGCCCCGGGACAGGACTTCTCTTC.

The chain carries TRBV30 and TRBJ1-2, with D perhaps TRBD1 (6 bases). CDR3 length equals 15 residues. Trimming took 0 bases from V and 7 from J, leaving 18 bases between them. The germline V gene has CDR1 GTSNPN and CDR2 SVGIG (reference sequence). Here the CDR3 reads CAWSVLRLGGAGYTF. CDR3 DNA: TGTGCCTGGAGTGTATTACGACTTGGGGGGGCTGGCTACACCTTC.

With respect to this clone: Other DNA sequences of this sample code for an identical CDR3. The CDR3 reads CASSPREGAYEQYF. CDR3 in DNA: TGTGCCAGCAGCCCCCGAGAGGGGGCCTACGAGCAGTACTTC. This chain links TRBV3-1 (or the pseudogene TRBV3-2) with TRBJ2-7; tentative D call: TRBD1 (6 bases). The CDR3 length is 14 residues. Germline values: CDR1 LGHDT, CDR2 YNNKEL (reference sequence). The ends were cut back, 4 bases at V and 2 bases at J, with 12 bases in the middle.

CDR3 sequence reads: CAISGDNEQFF. In DNA form, the CDR3 reads TGTGCCATCAGCGGGGACAATGAGCAGTTCTTC. The rearrangement links TRBV10-3 to TRBJ2-1; D may be TRBD2 (5 bases). The CDR3 is made up of 11 amino acids. V lost 6 bases and J 5 bases, leaving 5 bases between the germline ends. Germline V gene sequence: CDR1 ENHRY, CDR2 SYGVKD.